This T cell receptor beta chain was sequenced in a study of response to subunit inactivated influenza vaccine. Findings and limits, study-wide: It was the authors' suggestion that each seasonal influenza vaccination recruits few new T cells.

This CDR3 is built from 14 residues. V was pared by 4 bases and J by 0 bases, with 11 bases between. Looked up from germline, CDR1 is SGHRS and CDR2 is YFSETQ. Comments on this clonotype: Antigen: not known.

Via MiXCR, TCRdb re-called the RT-PCR reads, giving one row per CDR3 protein. The sample holds hundreds of thousands of distinct CDR3 sequences, around 13% seen once. The source material was PBMCs from blood, sampled roughly 15 days before vaccination. The chain employs TRBV5-1 and TRBJ2-7; TRBD1 might be the D (6 bases). The source is a man over 45 who received an inactivated influenza vaccine. CDR3 sequence (DNA): TGCGCCAGCAGCACCGGACAGAGCTCCTACGAGCAGTACTTC. This translates into CASSTGQSSYEQYF.